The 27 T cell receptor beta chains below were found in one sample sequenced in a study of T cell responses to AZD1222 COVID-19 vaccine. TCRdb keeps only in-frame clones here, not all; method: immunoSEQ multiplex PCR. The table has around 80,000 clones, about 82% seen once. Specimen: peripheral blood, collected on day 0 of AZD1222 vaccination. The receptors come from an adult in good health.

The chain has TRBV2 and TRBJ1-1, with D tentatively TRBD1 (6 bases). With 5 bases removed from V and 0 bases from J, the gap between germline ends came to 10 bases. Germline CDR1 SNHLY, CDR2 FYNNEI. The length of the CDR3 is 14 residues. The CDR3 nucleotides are TGTGCCAGCAGTCGGACAGATCTGAACACTGAAGCTTTCTTT. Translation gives CASSRTDLNTEAFF.

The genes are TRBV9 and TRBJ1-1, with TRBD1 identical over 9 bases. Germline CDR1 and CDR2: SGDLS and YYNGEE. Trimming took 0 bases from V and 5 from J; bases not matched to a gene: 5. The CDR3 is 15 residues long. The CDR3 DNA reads TGTGCCAGCAGCGTAGACGGGACAGGGCTTACTGAAGCTTTCTTT. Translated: CASSVDGTGLTEAFF.

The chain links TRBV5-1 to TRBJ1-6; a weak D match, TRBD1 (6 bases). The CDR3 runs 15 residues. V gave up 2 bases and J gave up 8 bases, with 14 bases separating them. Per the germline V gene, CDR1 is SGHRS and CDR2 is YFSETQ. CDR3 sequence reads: CASSLKGGLDSPLHF. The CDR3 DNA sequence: TGCGCCAGCAGCTTAAAGGGGGGGCTAGATTCACCCCTCCACTTT.

The CDR3, as DNA: TGTGCCAGTAGCCTGGCCCCAGGGTTGAACACTGAAGCTTTCTTT. This codes for CASSLAPGLNTEAFF. The chain joins TRBV19 to TRBJ1-1; perhaps TRBD1 as D (5 bases). Trimming took 6 bases from V and 0 from J, leaving 14 bases between them. The CDR3 extends over 15 amino acids. Germline CDR1 LNHDA, CDR2 SQIVND (reference sequence).

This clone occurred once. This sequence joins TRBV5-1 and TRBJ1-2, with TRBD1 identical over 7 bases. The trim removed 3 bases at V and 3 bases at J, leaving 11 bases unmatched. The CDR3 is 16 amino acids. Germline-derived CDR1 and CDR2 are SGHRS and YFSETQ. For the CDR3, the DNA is TGCGCCAGCAGCTCACTATACAGGGGAGGGGACTATGGCTACACCTTC. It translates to CASSSLYRGGDYGYTF.

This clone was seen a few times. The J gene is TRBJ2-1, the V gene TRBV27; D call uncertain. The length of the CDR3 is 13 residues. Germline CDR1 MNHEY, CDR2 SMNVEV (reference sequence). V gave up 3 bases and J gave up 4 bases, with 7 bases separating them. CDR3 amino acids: CASSLRVYNEQFF. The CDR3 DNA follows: TGTGCCAGCAGTTTGCGAGTTTACAATGAGCAGTTCTTC.

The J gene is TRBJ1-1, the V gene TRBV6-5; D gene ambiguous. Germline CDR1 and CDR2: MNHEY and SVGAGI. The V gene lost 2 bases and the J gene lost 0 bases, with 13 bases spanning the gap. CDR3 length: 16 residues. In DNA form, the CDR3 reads TGTGCCAGCAGTTACACCCGGTTCCAGATGAACACTGAAGCTTTCTTT. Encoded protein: CASSYTRFQMNTEAFF.

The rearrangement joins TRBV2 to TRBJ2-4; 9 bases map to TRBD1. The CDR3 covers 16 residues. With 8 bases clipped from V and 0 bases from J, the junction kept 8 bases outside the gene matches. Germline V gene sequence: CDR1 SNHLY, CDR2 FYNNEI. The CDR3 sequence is CASGTGLWVAKNIQYF. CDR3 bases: TGTGCCAGCGGGACAGGGCTTTGGGTAGCCAAAAACATTCAGTACTTC.

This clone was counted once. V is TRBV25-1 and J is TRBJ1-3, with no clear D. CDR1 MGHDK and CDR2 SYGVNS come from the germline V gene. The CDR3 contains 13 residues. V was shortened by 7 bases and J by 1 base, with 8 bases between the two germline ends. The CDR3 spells CASTGFSGNTIYF. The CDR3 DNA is TGTGCCAGCACCGGGTTTTCTGGAAACACCATATATTTT.

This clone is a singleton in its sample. The CDR3: CASSFFIETQYF. The CDR3 coding sequence is TGTGCCAGCAGCTTTTTCATCGAGACCCAGTACTTC. This chain joins TRBV5-5 and TRBJ2-5, with D uncertain. This CDR3 has 12 amino acids. In germline, CDR1 is SGHKS, CDR2 YYEKEE (reference sequence). V was cut by 2 bases and J by 5 bases, with 7 bases left in between.

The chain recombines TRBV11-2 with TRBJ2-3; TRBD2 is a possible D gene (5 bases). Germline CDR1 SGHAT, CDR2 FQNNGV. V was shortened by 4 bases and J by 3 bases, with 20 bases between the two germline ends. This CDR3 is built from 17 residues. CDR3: CASSSPSGRRLTDTQYF. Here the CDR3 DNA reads TGTGCCAGCAGCTCCCCATCGGGAAGGAGATTGACAGATACGCAGTATTTT.

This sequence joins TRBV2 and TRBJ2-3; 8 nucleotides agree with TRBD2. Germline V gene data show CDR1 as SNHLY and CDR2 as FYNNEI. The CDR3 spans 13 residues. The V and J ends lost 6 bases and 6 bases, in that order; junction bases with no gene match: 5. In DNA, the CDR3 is TGTGCCAGCAGGGAAATAGCGGGGGATACGCAGTATTTT. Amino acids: CASREIAGDTQYF.

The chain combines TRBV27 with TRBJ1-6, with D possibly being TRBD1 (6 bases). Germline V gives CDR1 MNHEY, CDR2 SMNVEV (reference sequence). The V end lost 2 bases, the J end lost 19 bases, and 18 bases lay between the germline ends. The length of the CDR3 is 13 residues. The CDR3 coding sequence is TGTGCCAGCAGTTTACTAGGCGGGGGACACGAGCACTTT. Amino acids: CASSLLGGGHEHF.

The CDR3 bases are TGTGCCAGCAGTTCTCCCGGGACCAACACTGAAGCTTTCTTT. Amino acids: CASSSPGTNTEAFF. V and J are TRBV27 and TRBJ1-1; D perhaps matches TRBD1 (5 bases). The CDR3 consists of 14 residues. Germline loops: CDR1 MNHEY, CDR2 SMNVEV (reference sequence). V lost 4 bases to trimming and J lost 2 bases, with 11 bases between them.

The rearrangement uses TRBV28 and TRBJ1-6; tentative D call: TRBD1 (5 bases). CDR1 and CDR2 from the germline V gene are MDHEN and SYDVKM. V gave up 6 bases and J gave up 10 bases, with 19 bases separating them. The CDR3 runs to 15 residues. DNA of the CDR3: TGTGCCAGCAGGCTTGGAGGGGTATCCAGCTCACCCCTCCACTTT. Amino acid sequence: CASRLGGVSSSPLHF. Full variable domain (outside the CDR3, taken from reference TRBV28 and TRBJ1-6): DVKVTQSSRYLVKRTGEKVFLECVQDMDHENMFWYRQDPGLGLRLIYFSYDVKMKEKGDIPEGYSVSREKKERFSLILESASTNQTSMYLCASRLGGVSSSPLHFGNGTRLTVT.

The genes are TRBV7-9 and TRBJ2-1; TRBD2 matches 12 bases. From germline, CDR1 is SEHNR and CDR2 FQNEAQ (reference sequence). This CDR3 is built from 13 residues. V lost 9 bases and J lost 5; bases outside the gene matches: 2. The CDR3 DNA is TGTGCCAGTGGACTAGCGGGGAACAATGAGCAGTTCTTC. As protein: CASGLAGNNEQFF. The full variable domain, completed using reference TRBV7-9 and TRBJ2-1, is DTGVSQNPRHKITKRGQNVTFRCDPISEHNRLYWYRQTLGQGPEFLTYFQNEAQLEKSRLLSDRFSAERPKGSFSTLEIQRTEQGDSAMYLCASGLAGNNEQFFGPGTRLTVL.

The CDR3 coding sequence is TGCGCCAGCAGCCAAGAACCCGGACAGGGACATGGCTACACCTTC. It encodes CASSQEPGQGHGYTF. This chain connects TRBV4-3 to TRBJ1-2, with 8 bases aligning to TRBD1. J gave up 6 bases and V 0 bases, and 6 bases lay outside the gene matches. The germline V gene has CDR1 LGHNA and CDR2 YSLEER. The CDR3 covers 15 residues.

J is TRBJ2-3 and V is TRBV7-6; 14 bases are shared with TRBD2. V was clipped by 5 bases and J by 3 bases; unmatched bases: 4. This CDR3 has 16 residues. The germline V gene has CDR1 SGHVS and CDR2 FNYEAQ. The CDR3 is CASSGGLAGGTDTQYF. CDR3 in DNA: TGTGCCAGCAGCGGCGGACTAGCGGGGGGTACAGATACGCAGTATTTT.

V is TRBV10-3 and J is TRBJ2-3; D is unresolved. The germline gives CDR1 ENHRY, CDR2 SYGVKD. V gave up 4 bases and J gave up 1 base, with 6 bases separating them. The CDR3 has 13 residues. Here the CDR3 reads CAISVGRTDTQYF. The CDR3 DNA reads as TGTGCCATCAGTGTGGGTCGCACAGATACGCAGTATTTT.

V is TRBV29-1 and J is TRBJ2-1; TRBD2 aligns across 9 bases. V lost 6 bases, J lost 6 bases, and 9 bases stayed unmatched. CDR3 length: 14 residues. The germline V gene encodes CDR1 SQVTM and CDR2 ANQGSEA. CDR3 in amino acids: CSVARAGGGNEQFF. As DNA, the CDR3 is TGCAGCGTCGCTAGAGCGGGAGGTGGCAATGAGCAGTTCTTC.

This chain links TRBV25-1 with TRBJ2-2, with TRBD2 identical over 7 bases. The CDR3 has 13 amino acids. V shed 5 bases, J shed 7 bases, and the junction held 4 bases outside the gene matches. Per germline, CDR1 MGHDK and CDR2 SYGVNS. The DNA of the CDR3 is TGTGCCAGCAGTCGGCGGGAGATCGGGGAGCTGTTTTTT. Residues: CASSRREIGELFF. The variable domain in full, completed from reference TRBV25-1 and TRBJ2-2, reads EADIYQTPRYLVIGTGKKITLECSQTMGHDKMYWYQQDPGMELHLIHYSYGVNSTEKGDLSSESTVSRIRTEHFPLTLESARPSHTSQYLCASSRREIGELFFGEGSRLTVL.

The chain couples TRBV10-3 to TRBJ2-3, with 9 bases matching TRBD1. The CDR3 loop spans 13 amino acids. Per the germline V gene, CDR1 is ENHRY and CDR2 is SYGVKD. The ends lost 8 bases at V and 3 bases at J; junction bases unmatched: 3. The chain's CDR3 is CAIDRGGTDTQYF. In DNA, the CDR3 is TGTGCCATCGACAGGGGGGGGACAGATACGCAGTATTTT.

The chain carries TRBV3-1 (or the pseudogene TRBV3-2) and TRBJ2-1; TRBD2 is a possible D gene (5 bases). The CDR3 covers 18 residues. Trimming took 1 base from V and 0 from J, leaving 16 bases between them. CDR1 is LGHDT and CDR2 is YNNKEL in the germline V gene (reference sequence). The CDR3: CASSQGLGPDYSYNEQFF. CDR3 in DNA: TGTGCCAGCAGCCAAGGTTTAGGGCCTGACTACTCCTACAATGAGCAGTTCTTC.

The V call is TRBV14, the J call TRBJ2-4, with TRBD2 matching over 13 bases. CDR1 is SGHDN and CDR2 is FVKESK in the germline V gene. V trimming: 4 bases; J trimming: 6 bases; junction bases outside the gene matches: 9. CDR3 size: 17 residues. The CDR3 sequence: CASSLGLAGALGNIQYF. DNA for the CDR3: TGTGCCAGCAGCCTTGGACTAGCGGGGGCCCTCGGAAACATTCAGTACTTC.

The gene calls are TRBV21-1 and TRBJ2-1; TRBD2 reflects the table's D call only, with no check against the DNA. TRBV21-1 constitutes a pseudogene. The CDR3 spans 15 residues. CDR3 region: CASTSSGSSYNEQFF. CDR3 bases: TGTGCCAGCACTTCTAGCGGTAGCTCCTACAATGAGCAGTTCTTC.

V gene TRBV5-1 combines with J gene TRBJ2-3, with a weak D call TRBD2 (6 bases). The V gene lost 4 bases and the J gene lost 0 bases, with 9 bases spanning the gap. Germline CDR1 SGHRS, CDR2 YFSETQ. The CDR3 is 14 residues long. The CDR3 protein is CASSRDSSTDTQYF. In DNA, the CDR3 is TGCGCCAGCAGCCGGGACTCGAGCACAGATACGCAGTATTTT. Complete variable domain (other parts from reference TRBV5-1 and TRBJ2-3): KAGVTQTPRYLIKTRGQQVTLSCSPISGHRSVSWYQQTPGQGLQFLFEYFSETQRNKGNFPGRFSGRQFSNSRSEMNVSTLELGDSALYLCASSRDSSTDTQYFGPGTRLTVL.

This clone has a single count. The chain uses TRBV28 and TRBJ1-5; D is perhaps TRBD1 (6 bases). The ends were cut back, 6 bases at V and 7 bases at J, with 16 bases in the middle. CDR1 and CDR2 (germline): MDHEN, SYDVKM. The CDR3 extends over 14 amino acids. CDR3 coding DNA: TGTGCCAGCAGCACCGCGGGGGGCAGGCAGCCCCAGCATTTT. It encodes CASSTAGGRQPQHF.